The T cell receptor (beta chain) described here comes from a study of blood T cells in healthy people across ages. This CDR3 spans 15 amino acids. Trimming pared 0 bases from V and 3 bases from J, leaving 10 bases between. Germline CDR1 is SGDLS and CDR2 is YYNGEE. Study conclusions and caveats: Strong correlation existed between TCR beta diversity and naive T cell percentage. In older individuals, TCR beta diversity per million T cells was lower, falling roughly linearly with age.

Sample-barcoded 5' priming and a J-beta primer mix drove a second PCR of roughly 7 to 11 cycles. All cDNA molecules were each tagged by a template-switch adaptor with 12 random nucleotides. CDR3-containing paired-end reads numbering at least 2.5 million came from each sample. Using its own MiXCR run on the 5' RACE reads, TCRdb lists one record per CDR3 protein. Altogether more than 900,000 distinct CDR3 sequences are present, less than 25% being singletons, with the ten largest covering 0.65% to 0.95%. A note on this clonotype: What it binds is unknown.

The sample also formed part of further work on T cells of mothers and their children.

The sequencing sample was made of blood. This chain uses TRBV9 with TRBJ2-1, with a possible D match to TRBD2 (6 bases). The clonotype comes from a girl aged 2-9 years in good health. The DNA for the CDR3 is TGTGCCAGCAGCGTAGATGGCGGGAACTACAATGAGCAGTTCTTC. Translation: CASSVDGGNYNEQFF. The whole variable domain, filled in from reference TRBV9 and TRBJ2-1, reads DSGVTQTPKHLITATGQRVTLRCSPRSGDLSVYWYQQSLDQGLQFLIQYYNGEERAKGNILERFSAQQFPDLHSELNLSSLELGDSALYFCASSVDGGNYNEQFFGPGTRLTVL.